One and the same sample provided the 22 T cell receptor beta chains below, sequenced in a study of early T cells in non-severe SARS-CoV-2 infection. MiXCR, applied by TCRdb to the 5' RACE reads, yields one record per CDR3 protein. The profile covers more than 60,000 distinct CDR3 sequences, with 9.5% to 15% appearing a single time and 2.7% taken by the ten largest. The sample consisted of whole blood, taken at baseline. These receptors were taken from an adult who was a healthcare worker with PCR-confirmed SARS-CoV-2 infection or an uninfected control (not recorded which).

This clonotype has more than one count but fewer than ten. The genes are TRBV7-2 and TRBJ2-3; D ambiguous. The V end was cut by 2 bases, the J end by 3 bases, with 9 bases between. Germline lookup yields CDR1 SGHTA and CDR2 FQGNSA. This CDR3 is 14 amino acids long. The CDR3 bases are TGTGCCAGCAGCTTACAGATAACTACAGATACGCAGTATTTT. Protein product: CASSLQITTDTQYF.

This chain connects TRBV6-2 or TRBV6-3 to TRBJ1-1, with a weak D call TRBD1 (5 bases). The CDR3 has 13 residues. CDR1 and CDR2 (germline): MNHEY, SVGEGT. Trimming pared 2 bases from V and 5 bases from J, leaving 9 bases between. The CDR3 DNA reads TGTGCCAGCAGTTACAGGGGTCATACTGAAGCTTTCTTT. This gives the protein CASSYRGHTEAFF.

This clonotype was seen a few times. The chain links TRBV10-2 to TRBJ2-6; perhaps TRBD1 as D (5 bases). V was shortened by 5 bases and J by 0 bases, with 14 bases between the two germline ends. Germline CDR1 WSHSY, CDR2 SAAADI. This CDR3 has 17 residues. The CDR3 loop is CASSSQGSTSGANVLTF. For the CDR3, the DNA is TGCGCCAGCAGTAGCCAGGGCAGCACCTCTGGGGCCAACGTCCTGACTTTC.

This clonotype was counted many times. The chain uses TRBV20-1 and TRBJ2-5; TRBD1 matches at 8 bases. Germline-derived CDR1 and CDR2 are DFQATT and SNEGSKA (reference sequence). CDR3 length: 13 residues. V lost 5 bases and J lost 5; bases outside the gene matches: 7. CDR3 DNA sequence: TGCAGTGCTTCCCGACAGGGGAGGGAGACCCAGTACTTC. Its protein is CSASRQGRETQYF.

The chain joins TRBV18 to TRBJ2-7; 11 bases map to TRBD2. Trimming cost V 1 base and J 2 bases; bases outside gene matches: 4. Germline CDR1 KGHSH, CDR2 LQKENI. CDR3 length: 16 amino acids. The CDR3, as DNA: TGTGCCAGCTCACCACGATTTAGCGGGGGGGCCTACGAGCAGTACTTC. This codes for CASSPRFSGGAYEQYF.

This clonotype was picked up a small number of times. V is TRBV13 and J is TRBJ2-3; tentatively, D is TRBD1 or TRBD2 (6 bases each). With 2 bases removed from V and 3 bases from J, the gap between germline ends came to 18 bases. The length of the CDR3 is 17 residues. The V gene's germline CDR1 is PRHDT and CDR2 FYEKMQ (reference sequence). The CDR3 protein is CASSLSGQRRGTDTQYF. CDR3 DNA sequence: TGTGCCAGCAGCTTAAGCGGACAGCGGCGGGGAACAGATACGCAGTATTTT.

The chain links TRBV18 to TRBJ2-6; 8 nucleotides align to TRBD1. CDR1 and CDR2 (germline): KGHSH, LQKENI. V lost 3 bases to trimming and J lost 3 bases; unmatched junction nucleotides: 1. The CDR3 is 15 amino acids. The CDR3 DNA reads as TGTGCCAGCTCACCCAGGGGGCTTGGGGCCAACGTCCTGACTTTC. Amino acid sequence: CASSPRGLGANVLTF. Full variable domain (outside the CDR3, taken from reference TRBV18 and TRBJ2-6): NAGVMQNPRHLVRRRGQEARLRCSPMKGHSHVYWYRQLPEEGLKFMVYLQKENIIDESGMPKERFSAEFPKEGPSILRIQQVVRGDSAAYFCASSPRGLGANVLTFGAGSRLTVL.

This clonotype was observed a handful of times. This rearrangement joins TRBV10-1 to TRBJ2-7, with 10 bases matching TRBD1. Germline CDR1 and CDR2: WNHNN and SYGVQD (reference sequence). V was clipped by 4 bases and J by 5 bases; unmatched bases: 8. CDR3 size: 15 residues. The CDR3 region is CASSVGGTGDHEQYF. The CDR3, as DNA: TGCGCCAGCAGTGTTGGAGGGACAGGGGACCACGAGCAGTACTTC.

This clonotype has a count of ten or more. The chain recombines TRBV7-9 with TRBJ2-3, with 11 bases fitting TRBD2. Trimming removed 5 bases from V and 13 bases from J; junction bases left unmatched: 5. The CDR3 spans 12 residues. Germline V CDR1 and CDR2: SEHNR, FQNEAQ (reference sequence). Here the CDR3 DNA reads TGTGCCAGCAGCGACAGACTAGCGGGGAAGTATTTT. Translating gives CASSDRLAGKYF.

The J gene is TRBJ2-1, the V gene TRBV6-2 or TRBV6-3; D unresolved. Trimming left V 6 bases short and J 7 bases short, with 13 bases between. Germline V gene data show CDR1 as MNHEY and CDR2 as SVGEGT. The CDR3 loop spans 13 amino acids. CDR3 region: CASSSRPANEQFF. The CDR3 DNA sequence: TGTGCCAGCAGCTCCCGACCGGCTAATGAGCAGTTCTTC.

This clonotype was detected a few times. V gene TRBV29-1 combines with J gene TRBJ2-5, with TRBD2 matching over 9 bases. The CDR3 spans 13 residues. Germline values: CDR1 SQVTM, CDR2 ANQGSEA. The trim removed 6 bases at V and 5 bases at J, leaving 7 bases unmatched. CDR3 DNA sequence: TGCAGCGTGGCGGGGGGGCTTTCGGAGACCCAGTACTTC. It yields the protein CSVAGGLSETQYF.

The chain joins TRBV4-2 to TRBJ2-2, with no clear D. V lost 2 bases to trimming and J lost 4 bases, with 8 bases between them. Germline lookup yields CDR1 LGHNA and CDR2 YNFKEQ. This CDR3 contains 14 residues. CDR3 in amino acids: CASSQISGTGELFF. As DNA, the CDR3 is TGTGCCAGCAGCCAAATTTCGGGCACCGGGGAGCTGTTTTTT.

V is TRBV29-1 and J is TRBJ1-2; D unclear. The CDR3 is 11 residues long. Germline assignment: CDR1 SQVTM and CDR2 ANQGSEA. V was trimmed by 6 bases and J by 0 bases, leaving 5 bases between them. CDR3 loop: CSVGTNYGYTF. The CDR3 DNA follows: TGCAGCGTCGGGACTAACTATGGCTACACCTTC. Combining the CDR3 with reference TRBV29-1 and TRBJ1-2 gives the whole variable domain SAVISQKPSRDICQRGTSLTIQCQVDSQVTMMFWYRQQPGQSLTLIATANQGSEATYESGFVIDKFPISRPNLTFSTLTVSNMSPEDSSIYLCSVGTNYGYTFGSGTRLTVV.

Many counts were recorded for this clonotype. The chain employs TRBV19 and TRBJ1-4; D may be TRBD1 (5 bases). This CDR3 region has 15 residues. In germline, CDR1 is LNHDA, CDR2 SQIVND (reference sequence). V was shortened by 1 base and J by 8 bases, with 14 bases between the two germline ends. The CDR3 nucleotides are TGTGCCAGTAGTATAGGCCCCCAGGGACGGGAAAAACTGTTTTTT. Translation gives CASSIGPQGREKLFF.

In its sample, this clonotype was seen a few times. The rearrangement joins TRBV13 to TRBJ2-7; weak D call: TRBD2 (6 bases). The V end lost 11 bases, the J end lost 7 bases, and 18 bases lay between the germline ends. This CDR3 region has 12 residues. The germline CDR1 and CDR2 sequences are PRHDT and FYEKMQ (reference sequence). DNA for the CDR3: TGTGCCTCCCGGCGGGGACCGGGGGAGCAGTACTTC. Its translation is CASRRGPGEQYF. Filled out from reference TRBV13 and TRBJ2-7, the complete variable domain reads AAGVIQSPRHLIKEKRETATLKCYPIPRHDTVYWYQQGPGQDPQFLISFYEKMQSDKGSIPDRFSAQQFSDYHSELNMSSLELGDSALYFCASRRGPGEQYFGPGTRLTVT.

The genes are TRBV7-2 and TRBJ2-3, with 12 bases matching TRBD2. V gave up 0 bases and J gave up 0 bases; unmatched junction bases: 16. The CDR3 contains 22 residues. Germline V gene sequence: CDR1 SGHTA, CDR2 FQGNSA. The CDR3: CASSLAPPGRLAGALSTDTQYF. CDR3 bases: TGTGCCAGCAGCTTAGCCCCCCCCGGTCGACTAGCGGGGGCCCTTAGCACAGATACGCAGTATTTT.

This clonotype was seen only a few times. The chain combines TRBV4-2 with TRBJ1-1; no definite D call. Germline-derived CDR1 and CDR2 are LGHNA and YNFKEQ. This CDR3 has 15 residues. Between the trimmed V and J ends, which lost 0 bases and 5 bases, there was a span of 13 bases. CDR3 coding DNA: TGTGCCAGCAGCCAAGAGCCCCGTCGGGAGACTGAAGCTTTCTTT. Its protein is CASSQEPRRETEAFF.

This clonotype was counted between two and nine times. V and J are TRBV20-1 and TRBJ2-3, with D maybe TRBD2 (6 bases). CDR3 length: 14 residues. Per the germline V gene, CDR1 is DFQATT and CDR2 is SNEGSKA (reference sequence). V lost 6 bases to trimming and J lost 2 bases, with 15 bases between them. Written as DNA, the CDR3 is TGCAGTGCGTACCGGGGCGGGGCCACAGATACGCAGTATTTT. This sequence encodes CSAYRGGATDTQYF.

This sequence joins TRBV4-1 and TRBJ2-1, with D uncertain. The CDR3 contains 16 residues. Deletions cut 0 bases from V and 1 base from J, with 10 bases between. Germline V gives CDR1 MGHRA, CDR2 YSYEKL. In DNA form, the CDR3 reads TGCGCCAGCAGCCAAGATATGGCGATGTCCTACAATGAGCAGTTCTTC. Amino acids: CASSQDMAMSYNEQFF.

This sequence joins TRBV19 and TRBJ2-1; tentatively, D is TRBD1 (7 bases). V dropped 6 bases and J dropped 8 bases, with 14 bases sitting between them. The length of the CDR3 is 13 residues. Germline CDR1 and CDR2: LNHDA and SQIVND (reference sequence). The DNA for the CDR3 is TGTGCCAGTAGCCTTCAGGGGGGCTATGAGCAGTTCTTC. Translated, it gives CASSLQGGYEQFF. Complete variable domain (other parts from reference TRBV19 and TRBJ2-1): DGGITQSPKYLFRKEGQNVTLSCEQNLNHDAMYWYRQDPGQGLRLIYYSQIVNDFQKGDIAEGYSVSREKKESFPLTVTSAQKNPTAFYLCASSLQGGYEQFFGPGTRLTVL.

The chain employs TRBV6-2 or TRBV6-3 and TRBJ2-1; D is possibly TRBD1 (6 bases). Germline V gives CDR1 MNHEY, CDR2 SVGEGT. The CDR3 sequence is 16 residues long. Trimming pared 2 bases from V and 5 bases from J, leaving 16 bases between. The CDR3 loop reads CASSYRTRQEHNEQFF. The CDR3 bases are TGTGCCAGCAGTTACCGGACCCGACAGGAGCACAATGAGCAGTTCTTC.

Points on this clonotype: The junction departs from germline at one end; a sequencing error may be responsible. The chain carries TRBV7-2 and TRBJ2-6; D is unclear. CDR1 and CDR2 (germline): SGHTA, FQGNSA. The CDR3 contains 18 residues. As DNA, the CDR3 is TGTGCCAGCAGCTTGAGTTATGTCCTCACCTCTGGGACCAACGTCCTGACTTTC. Its translation: CASSLSYVLTSGTNVLTF.